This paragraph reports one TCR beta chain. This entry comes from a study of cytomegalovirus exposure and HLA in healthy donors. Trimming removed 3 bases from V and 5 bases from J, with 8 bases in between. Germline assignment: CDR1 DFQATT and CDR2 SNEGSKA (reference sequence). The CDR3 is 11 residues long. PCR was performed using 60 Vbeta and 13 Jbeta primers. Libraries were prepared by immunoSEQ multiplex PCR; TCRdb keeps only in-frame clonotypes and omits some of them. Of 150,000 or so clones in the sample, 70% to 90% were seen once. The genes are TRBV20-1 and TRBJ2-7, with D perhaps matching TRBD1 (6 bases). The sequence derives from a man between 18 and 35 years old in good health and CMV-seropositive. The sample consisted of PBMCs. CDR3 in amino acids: CSASGQNEQYF. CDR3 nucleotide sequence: TGCAGTGCTAGTGGACAGAACGAGCAGTACTTC.